Below, 26 T cell receptor beta chains from the same sample are listed, as sequenced in a study of blood T cell repertoires in COVID-19 (dated by TCRdb to 2020 to 2021). Preparation of the library involved the immunoSEQ multiplex PCR assay. TCRdb carries this immuneACCESS record with in-frame sequences only. Its versions omit some clonotypes, under half of them owing to an unresolved V gene in the studies checked, with the rest unexplained. The sample table records roughly 76,000 clones; more than 90% of these occur just once. The leading ten clones occupy roughly 1.5% of the sample. The sample taken for sequencing was peripheral blood. All receptors derive from a man aged 45 to 65 with acute or convalescent COVID-19.

The chain employs TRBV28 and TRBJ2-3; 11 nucleotides agree with TRBD2. Germline V gives CDR1 MDHEN, CDR2 SYDVKM. Losses at the gene ends were 6 bases for V and 3 bases for J; bases not matched to a gene: 14. The CDR3 totals 18 residues. In DNA, the CDR3 is TGTGCCAGCAGCATCATAGCGGGAGGGCCGGGACCGACAGATACGCAGTATTTT. Its translation: CASSIIAGGPGPTDTQYF.

V and J are TRBV11-2 and TRBJ2-7; 11 bases match TRBD2. The CDR3 has 16 amino acids. J was trimmed by 2 bases and V by 2 bases; bases with no gene match: 5. In germline, CDR1 is SGHAT, CDR2 FQNNGV. CDR3 coding DNA: TGTGCCAGCAGCTTAAGTCTAGCGGGAGGCGCCTACGAGCAGTACTTC. It yields the protein CASSLSLAGGAYEQYF.

CDR3 loop: CASSLGTGYNEQYF. The CDR3 nucleotides are TGTGCCAGCAGTTTAGGGACAGGGTACAACGAGCAGTACTTC. The rearrangement links TRBV27 to TRBJ2-7; TRBD1 aligns across 9 bases. This CDR3 has 14 amino acids. The germline CDR1 and CDR2 sequences are MNHEY and SMNVEV (reference sequence). The V segment lost 2 bases and the J segment 5 bases; nucleotides outside the gene matches: 4.

The genes are TRBV6-7 and TRBJ1-5; 7 bases agree with TRBD1. TRBV6-7 is an ORF for which the function is uncertain. The CDR3 is 17 residues long. The V and J ends lost 2 bases and 0 bases, in that order; junction bases with no gene match: 7. CDR3 DNA sequence: TGTGCCAGCAGTTACCCATTTGGGACAGATAGCAATCAGCCCCAGCATTTT. Protein sequence: CASSYPFGTDSNQPQHF.

DNA for the CDR3: TGTGCCAGCAGCGTAGCCCCCTCGGACAGGCTGGGATTCTACGAGCAGTACTTC. This gives the protein CASSVAPSDRLGFYEQYF. The chain carries TRBV9 and TRBJ2-7, with 7 bases fitting TRBD1. The germline CDR1 and CDR2 sequences are SGDLS and YYNGEE. CDR3 length: 18 residues. The J segment lost 3 bases and the V segment lost 0 bases, leaving 15 bases of the junction unmatched.

The genes are TRBV9 and TRBJ1-5; D uncertain. CDR3 size: 14 residues. The V gene's germline CDR1 is SGDLS and CDR2 YYNGEE. V lost 3 bases, J lost 2 bases, and 9 bases lay in between. Here the CDR3 reads CASSADNGNQPQHF. The CDR3 DNA reads as TGTGCCAGCAGCGCCGACAACGGCAATCAGCCCCAGCATTTT.

CDR3 sequence (DNA): TGTGCCAGCAGGCTGGACAGGCCATCCTACGAGCAGTACTTC. Residues: CASRLDRPSYEQYF. The chain is built from TRBV2 and TRBJ2-7, with TRBD1 matching over 7 bases. This CDR3 contains 14 residues. Per the germline V gene, CDR1 is SNHLY and CDR2 is FYNNEI. J lost 1 base, V lost 6 bases, and 6 bases had no gene match.

The chain links TRBV5-1 to TRBJ2-1; D call uncertain. The CDR3 contains 14 residues. The V and J ends lost 4 bases and 0 bases respectively, with 8 bases between them. Germline lookup yields CDR1 SGHRS and CDR2 YFSETQ. The CDR3 sequence is CASSVTSSYNEQFF. The CDR3 DNA sequence: TGCGCCAGCAGCGTCACCAGCTCCTACAATGAGCAGTTCTTC.

This chain connects TRBV19 to TRBJ1-1; TRBD1 might be the D (6 bases). Trimming took off 7 bases at V and 5 bases at J, with 11 bases between the two ends. CDR3 size: 12 residues. Per germline, CDR1 LNHDA and CDR2 SQIVND (reference sequence). In DNA form, the CDR3 reads TGTGCCAGTAAAACAGGGAGTACTGAAGCTTTCTTT. Translation gives CASKTGSTEAFF.

The chain links TRBV2 to TRBJ2-7, with D tentatively TRBD1 (5 bases). V was trimmed by 8 bases and J by 4 bases, leaving 9 bases between them. The CDR3 covers 11 residues. Germline V gene lookup returns CDR1 SNHLY and CDR2 FYNNEI. In DNA, the CDR3 is TGTGCCAGCGCCAGGGAATACGAGCAGTACTTC. This gives the protein CASAREYEQYF.

The chain has TRBV20-1 and TRBJ2-7, with D possibly being TRBD2 (6 bases). Germline CDR1 is DFQATT and CDR2 is SNEGSKA (reference sequence). Trimming cost V 6 bases and J 6 bases, with 9 bases left between them. CDR3 length: 10 residues. The CDR3 is CSAGTFEQYV. Here the CDR3 DNA reads TGCAGTGCCGGGACTTTCGAGCAGTACGTC.

This clone was seen only once. The gene calls are TRBV25-1 and TRBJ1-3; D perhaps matches TRBD1 (5 bases). The V gene's germline CDR1 is MGHDK and CDR2 SYGVNS. V was clipped by 6 bases and J by 0 bases, with 6 bases between them. CDR3 length: 13 residues. The CDR3 DNA sequence: TGTGCCAGCAGACAGGTCTCTGGAAACACCATATATTTT. Residues: CASRQVSGNTIYF.

The rearrangement links TRBV9 to TRBJ2-6, with D possibly matching TRBD2 (5 bases). The V and J ends lost 1 base and 4 bases respectively, with 18 bases between them. The CDR3 spans 18 residues. The germline gives CDR1 SGDLS, CDR2 YYNGEE. CDR3 nucleotides: TGTGCCAGCAGCGTAAATAACCCGGAGGTCGGAGGGGCCAACGTCCTGACTTTC. It codes for CASSVNNPEVGGANVLTF.

In regard to this clone: At one end the junction does not follow the germline gene, possibly because of a read error. V is TRBV28 and J is TRBJ1-3; 7 nucleotides match TRBD1. Germline CDR1 is MDHEN and CDR2 is SYDVKM. The CDR3 covers 16 residues. The CDR3 spells CASSLGRGRHGYTIYF. The CDR3 region has the DNA TGTGCCAGCAGTTTAGGCAGGGGGAGGCATGGATACACCATATATTTT.

This chain links TRBV5-5 with TRBJ2-5, with D possibly being TRBD1 (6 bases). CDR3 length: 13 amino acids. The V end lost 3 bases, the J end lost 6 bases, and 12 bases lay between the germline ends. The germline CDR1 and CDR2 sequences are SGHKS and YYEKEE (reference sequence). This CDR3 reads CASSSTGPQTQYF. CDR3 DNA: TGTGCCAGCAGCTCGACAGGTCCCCAGACCCAGTACTTC.

The V gene is TRBV10-1, the J gene TRBJ2-3, with 8 bases that match TRBD1. CDR3 length: 17 amino acids. The germline V gene encodes CDR1 WNHNN and CDR2 SYGVQD (reference sequence). V was pared by 2 bases and J by 6 bases, with 13 bases of the junction left unmatched. In nucleotides, the CDR3 is TGCGCCAGCAGTGAGGATGGCAGGGGGCTGAGGAGCGATACGCAGTATTTT. Protein: CASSEDGRGLRSDTQYF.

The chain employs TRBV19 and TRBJ2-7; 8 bases match TRBD1. The CDR3 is 16 residues long. Germline CDR1 LNHDA, CDR2 SQIVND (reference sequence). Trimming cost V 4 bases and J 2 bases; bases outside gene matches: 10. CDR3 region: CASSNPGTGDPYEQYF. The CDR3 DNA sequence: TGTGCCAGTAGTAATCCCGGGACAGGTGACCCCTACGAGCAGTACTTC.

V and J are TRBV10-3 and TRBJ2-1, with 13 bases that match TRBD2. The CDR3 has 16 residues. Unmatched junction bases numbered 11, after V lost 11 bases and J lost 4 bases. CDR1 ENHRY and CDR2 SYGVKD come from the germline V gene. CDR3 coding DNA: TGTGCCTCTCGTCCCGGGACTAGCGGGATATACAATGAGCAGTTCTTC. This codes for CASRPGTSGIYNEQFF.

The chain joins TRBV27 to TRBJ2-6; no firm D call. Germline CDR1 MNHEY, CDR2 SMNVEV (reference sequence). V was clipped by 5 bases and J by 1 base, with 6 bases between them. This CDR3 is built from 14 residues. The CDR3 reads CASSPRSGANVLTF. The CDR3 region has the DNA TGTGCCAGCAGTCCGCGGTCTGGGGCCAACGTCCTGACTTTC.

This chain connects TRBV5-1 to TRBJ2-1; 12 nucleotides agree with TRBD2. Trimming cost V 0 bases and J 8 bases; bases outside gene matches: 9. CDR3 length equals 17 residues. Germline V gene lookup returns CDR1 SGHRS and CDR2 YFSETQ. The CDR3: CASSLAKTSGSVHEQFF. CDR3 bases: TGCGCCAGCAGCTTGGCCAAGACTAGCGGGAGCGTCCATGAGCAGTTCTTC.

The rearrangement uses TRBV7-9 and TRBJ2-2; tentative D call: TRBD1 (5 bases). Trimming left V 3 bases short and J 3 bases short, with 14 bases between. There are 16 residues in the CDR3. CDR1 and CDR2 from the germline V gene are SEHNR and FQNEAQ (reference sequence). CDR3 nucleotide sequence: TGTGCCAGCAGCTTCGGAGCCCAAGGGGACACCGGGGAGCTGTTTTTT. This encodes CASSFGAQGDTGELFF.

The V call is TRBV5-4, the J call TRBJ2-7, with 8 positions matching TRBD1. CDR3 length: 14 amino acids. Germline loops: CDR1 SGHNT, CDR2 YYREEE (reference sequence). With 3 bases clipped from V and 0 bases from J, the junction kept 2 bases outside the gene matches. CDR3 coding DNA: TGTGCCAGCAGCTCGGACAGGGTCTCCTACGAGCAGTACGTC. It yields the protein CASSSDRVSYEQYV.

This chain connects TRBV15 to TRBJ1-3; D not resolved. Germline CDR1 and CDR2: LNHNV and YYDKDF (reference sequence). V lost 0 bases and J 8 bases, leaving 11 bases between the germline ends. The CDR3 sequence is 14 residues long. This chain's CDR3 is CATSRERPADTIYF. In DNA, the CDR3 is TGTGCCACCAGCAGAGAGCGGCCCGCGGACACCATATATTTT.

This rearrangement joins TRBV6-1 to TRBJ2-2; D not certain. In germline, CDR1 is MNHNS, CDR2 SASEGT. CDR3 length: 14 amino acids. Between the trimmed V and J ends, which lost 1 base and 2 bases, there was a span of 5 bases. CDR3 sequence: CASSEGPNTGELFF. CDR3 DNA: TGTGCCAGCAGTGAAGGGCCAAACACCGGGGAGCTGTTTTTT.

This chain links TRBV10-3 with TRBJ2-5, with 7 bases aligning to TRBD2. The CDR3 has 14 residues. Germline trimming cut 10 bases from V and 5 bases from J; bases unmatched to any gene: 13. Per germline, CDR1 ENHRY and CDR2 SYGVKD. CDR3 sequence: CASLSGTTGETQYF. CDR3 coding DNA: TGTGCCAGCCTGAGCGGGACCACCGGGGAGACCCAGTACTTC.

The genes are TRBV10-2 and TRBJ1-6, with D unclear. Trimming removed 4 bases at V and 7 bases at J, with 5 bases between. CDR3 length: 12 residues. The germline V gene encodes CDR1 WSHSY and CDR2 SAAADI. Here the CDR3 reads CASSGKNSPLHF. CDR3 coding DNA: TGCGCCAGCAGTGGTAAAAATTCACCCCTCCACTTT.